A single TCR beta chain is shown here with its context. Per germline, CDR1 SGHRS and CDR2 YFSETQ. This CDR3 region has 16 residues. V was pared by 2 bases and J by 5 bases, with 8 bases of the junction left unmatched. Participant age was 18 to 89 years, and participants resided in around 24 US areas. Participant-given clinical history determined each cohort assignment. The entry originates in a study of blood T cell repertoires in COVID-19. In the study overall: The origin of the acute and convalescent COVID-19 samples was the United States, Italy and Spain.

Assay: immunoSEQ multiplex PCR; the TCRdb copy retains only in-frame clones and omits some. Among under 500,000 clones listed, around nine tenths were seen once. The receptor was derived from a woman in her late teens or twenties with acute COVID-19. Sequencing was performed on PBMCs or T cells enriched from blood (not recorded which). The V gene is TRBV5-1, the J gene TRBJ1-1; 11 bases are shared with TRBD1. CDR3 nucleotide sequence: TGCGCCAGCAGCTTAGGATTGGACAGGGGGCCTACTGAAGCTTTCTTT. Residues: CASSLGLDRGPTEAFF. The full variable domain, its missing parts supplied by reference TRBV5-1 and TRBJ1-1, is KAGVTQTPRYLIKTRGQQVTLSCSPISGHRSVSWYQQTPGQGLQFLFEYFSETQRNKGNFPGRFSGRQFSNSRSEMNVSTLELGDSALYLCASSLGLDRGPTEAFFGQGTRLTVV.